This is a list of T cell receptor beta chains from one sample in a study of post-analysis software for immune sequencing data. TCRdb processed the PCR reads anew with MiXCR; each CDR3 protein has one entry. The sample yields 600,000 to 750,000 distinct CDR3 sequences, approximately 59% seen once. Sequencing was carried out using blood. All receptors come from a girl aged 2 to 10 with multiple sclerosis. Both conserved end residues are part of each CDR3. The D gene is left open where the match is weak. Expanded clones get a size class; other rows say once, few or many, or leave the size out.

v_call	j_call	d_call	clone_size	cdr3_aa	cdr3_nt
TRBV27	TRBJ2-1	TRBD1	.	CASSLETGGTGEQFF	TGTGCCAGCAGCTTAGAGACAGGGGGCACGGGTGAGCAGTTCTTC
TRBV28	TRBJ1-2	.	few	CASSFATGGYGYTF	TGTGCCAGCAGTTTTGCGACGGGGGGGTATGGCTACACCTTC
TRBV6-5	TRBJ2-5	.	.	CASSYSNAGQETQYF	TGTGCCAGCAGTTACTCCAACGCGGGGCAAGAGACCCAGTACTTC
TRBV29-1	TRBJ2-5	.	.	CSGVVGETQYF	TGCAGCGGCGTAGTGGGAGAGACCCAGTACTTC
TRBV7-2	TRBJ2-5	.	few	CASRQREETQYF	TGTGCCAGCAGGCAGCGGGAAGAGACCCAGTACTTC
TRBV11-2	TRBJ2-5	TRBD2	.	CASSPVAGRGETQYF	TGTGCCAGCAGCCCCGTAGCGGGGCGGGGGGAGACCCAGTACTTC
TRBV28	TRBJ2-7	.	.	CASPGVGARYEQYF	TGTGCCAGTCCCGGAGTGGGGGCGAGATACGAGCAGTACTTC
TRBV24-1	TRBJ2-7	.	once	CATPMAFGVKDEQYF	TGTGCCACCCCGATGGCGTTTGGGGTTAAGGACGAGCAGTACTTC
TRBV29-1	TRBJ2-7	.	.	CSVWGGTAAYEQYF	TGCAGCGTTTGGGGGGGGACAGCAGCCTACGAGCAGTACTTC
TRBV28	TRBJ2-4	.	.	CASSNVDSKNIQYF	TGTGCCAGCAGTAACGTGGACAGCAAAAACATTCAGTACTTC
TRBV29-1	TRBJ2-1	.	few	CSVKGVAYNEQFF	TGCAGCGTTAAGGGAGTCGCCTACAATGAGCAGTTCTTC
TRBV25-1	TRBJ2-1	.	once	CASSELSAGGGEQFF	TGTGCCAGCAGTGAACTCTCGGCGGGCGGCGGCGAGCAGTTCTTC
TRBV6-6	TRBJ1-5	.	.	CASSYDRFQHF	TGTGCCAGCAGTTACGACAGGTTCCAGCATTTT
TRBV24-1	TRBJ2-3	TRBD2	few	CATSERLAGTDTQYF	TGTGCCACCAGTGAGCGTCTAGCGGGCACAGATACGCAGTATTTT
TRBV28	TRBJ1-6	.	.	CASRDTNNSPLHF	TGTGCCAGTAGAGACACTAATAATTCACCCCTCCACTTT
TRBV5-1	TRBJ2-1	TRBD1	few	CASVWTGGLPKNNEQFF	TGCGCCAGCGTATGGACAGGGGGCTTACCCAAAAACAATGAGCAGTTCTTC
TRBV4-1	TRBJ2-1	.	few	CASSQIGSNEQFF	TGCGCCAGCAGCCAAATAGGGAGCAATGAGCAGTTCTTC
TRBV18	TRBJ2-3	TRBD1	.	CASSPRITGGTDTQYF	TGTGCCAGCTCACCCCGTATCACAGGGGGAACAGATACGCAGTATTTT
TRBV20-1	TRBJ1-5	TRBD1	.	CSARRTGGVNQPQHF	TGCAGTGCTAGAAGGACAGGGGGCGTCAATCAGCCCCAGCATTTT
TRBV20-1	TRBJ2-7	.	few	CSAHRGGRPTDEQYF	TGCAGTGCGCACCGAGGAGGACGACCGACGGACGAGCAGTACTTC
TRBV7-8	TRBJ1-2	TRBD1	.	CASSPDRVKDGYTF	TGTGCCAGCAGCCCCGACAGGGTAAAAGATGGCTACACCTTC
TRBV6-1	TRBJ1-2	.	.	CASSLDESQTRPNGYTF	TGTGCCAGCAGCCTAGACGAGTCCCAAACCCGCCCAAATGGCTACACCTTC
TRBV27	TRBJ2-5	TRBD2	.	CASSPLGLGQETQYF	TGTGCCAGCAGTCCCCTAGGACTAGGCCAAGAGACCCAGTACTTC
TRBV6-5	TRBJ2-5	TRBD1	.	CASSFLTGAIETQYF	TGTGCCAGCAGTTTTCTTACAGGGGCGATAGAGACCCAGTACTTC
TRBV7-6	TRBJ2-1	TRBD2	.	CASSLEASGGYNEQFF	TGTGCCAGCAGCTTAGAGGCTAGCGGAGGTTACAATGAGCAGTTCTTC
TRBV4-3	TRBJ2-1	.	.	CASSQAQDRDNEQFF	TGCGCCAGCAGCCAAGCACAGGATCGCGACAATGAGCAGTTCTTC